This TCR beta chain derives from a study of early T cells in non-severe SARS-CoV-2 infection. TCRdb itself ran the 5' RACE reads through MiXCR, one entry per CDR3 protein. This sample yields 35,000 to 45,000 distinct CDR3 sequences, of which about 6.5% are seen a single time; around 7.7% belongs to the top ten. This clonotype was seen only a few times. At one of its ends the junction is not consistent with the germline gene, which may arise from a read error. The receptor's source is an adult who was a healthcare worker with PCR-confirmed SARS-CoV-2 infection or an uninfected control (not recorded which). The sample consisted of whole blood, taken at baseline.

CDR3 nucleotide sequence: TGTGCCAGCAGTCTAGCGGGGGGCCGTTACAATGAGCAGTTCTTC. Translation gives CASSLAGGRYNEQFF. The chain carries TRBV12-3 or TRBV12-4 and TRBJ2-1; 11 positions match TRBD2. This CDR3 has 15 amino acids.